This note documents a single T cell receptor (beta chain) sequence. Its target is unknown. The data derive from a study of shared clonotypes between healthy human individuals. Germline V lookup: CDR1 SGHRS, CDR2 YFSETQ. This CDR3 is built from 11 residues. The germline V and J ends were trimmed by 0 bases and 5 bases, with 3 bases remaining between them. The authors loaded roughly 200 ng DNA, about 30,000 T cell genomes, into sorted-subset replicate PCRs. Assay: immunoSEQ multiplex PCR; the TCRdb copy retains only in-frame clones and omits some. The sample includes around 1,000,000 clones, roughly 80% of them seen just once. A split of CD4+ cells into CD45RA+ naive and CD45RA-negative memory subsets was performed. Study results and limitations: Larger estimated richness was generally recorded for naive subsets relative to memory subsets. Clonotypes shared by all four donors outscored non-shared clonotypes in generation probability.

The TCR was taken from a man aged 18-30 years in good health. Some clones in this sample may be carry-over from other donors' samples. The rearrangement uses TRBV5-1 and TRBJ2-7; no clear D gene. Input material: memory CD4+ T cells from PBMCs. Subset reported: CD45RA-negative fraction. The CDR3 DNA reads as TGCGCCAGCAGCTTGGGGAACGAGCAGTACTTC. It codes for CASSLGNEQYF.